The subject of this entry is one T cell receptor (beta chain). What it binds is unknown. This entry comes from a study of cytomegalovirus exposure and HLA in healthy donors. Likely unrecorded immune exposures existed in these nominally healthy donors. Study conclusions and caveats: In the analysis, some V segments, TRBV6-2 and TRBV6-3 included, were excluded as indistinguishable.

The PCR contained 60 Vbeta and 13 Jbeta primers. Libraries were prepared by immunoSEQ multiplex PCR; TCRdb keeps only in-frame clonotypes and omits some of them. The sample consists of over 70,000 clones, over 70% of them appearing once. The CDR3 runs 15 residues. CDR1 is LGHNA, CDR2 YNFKEQ, per germline. J gave up 3 bases and V 4 bases, and 6 bases lay outside the gene matches. This sequence joins TRBV4-2 and TRBJ1-1; TRBD1 aligns across 9 bases. Sequencing was performed on PBMCs. The sequence derives from a man aged 50 or older in good health and CMV-seropositive. Here the CDR3 reads CASSPSQGADTEAFF. Written as DNA, the CDR3 is TGTGCCAGCAGCCCCTCACAGGGGGCGGACACTGAAGCTTTCTTT.